The clone carrying this T cell receptor beta chain was seen many times. These data belong to a study of T cells in Graves' hyperthyroidism and ophthalmopathy. Amplification of TCR beta CDR3 regions was performed using RNA transcripts as template. First-round RT-PCR targeting the TCR CDR3 was performed with the HTBI primer set. MiXCR, applied by TCRdb to the multiplex PCR reads, yields one record per CDR3 protein. The data contain 750,000 to 900,000 distinct CDR3 sequences, around 38% of them singletons. Diagnosis of hyperthyroidism was new in patients aged 18 to 65, and its duration was under 2 months. Germline assignment: CDR1 ENHRY and CDR2 SYGVKD. The CDR3 length is 14 residues. J lost 1 base, V lost 4 bases, and 4 bases had no gene match.

This chain joins TRBV10-3 and TRBJ2-7; 7 nucleotides match TRBD1. Sequencing input: blood. The sequence was obtained from a man aged 18-30 years with Graves' hyperthyroidism. CDR3 nucleotide sequence: TGTGCCATCAGTGGACAGGGAAATTCCTACGAGCAGTACTTC. The encoded protein is CAISGQGNSYEQYF.